The 27 T cell receptor beta chains below come from one sample, sequenced in a study of blood T cells in healthy people across ages. Primed by a sample-barcoded 5' primer and a J-beta primer mix, a second PCR proceeded for roughly 6 to 12 cycles. In TCRdb, the 5' RACE reads were re-called with MiXCR into one record per CDR3 protein. The repertoire holds about 650,000 distinct CDR3 sequences, 32% seen once, with about 16% in the top ten. The sequenced material came from blood. These TCRs come from a woman over 75 in good health.

With respect to this clonotype: Given a much more abundant clone one base away, this may be a read error. The chain employs TRBV5-1 and TRBJ1-2; 7 bases align to TRBD1. Germline loops: CDR1 SGHRS, CDR2 YFSETQ. V trimming: 0 bases; J trimming: 8 bases; junction bases outside the gene matches: 7. The CDR3 sequence is 14 residues long. The CDR3 reads CASSLGEGARGYTF. DNA for the CDR3: TGCGCCAGCAGCTTGGGCGAGGGGGCGCGAGGCTACACCTTC.

This clonotype has ten or more counts. V is TRBV6-5 and J is TRBJ2-7; 7 positions agree with TRBD1. The V and J ends lost 5 bases and 1 base, in that order; junction bases with no gene match: 2. This CDR3 is built from 13 residues. Germline V lookup: CDR1 MNHEY, CDR2 SVGAGI. This chain's CDR3 is CASSQGQSYEQYF. In nucleotides, the CDR3 is TGTGCCAGCAGTCAGGGACAGTCCTACGAGCAGTACTTC.

Only a few counts were recorded for this clonotype. The rearrangement uses TRBV2 and TRBJ2-7; D is unclear. This CDR3 has 11 amino acids. Trimming shortened V by 8 bases and J by 0 bases, and 5 bases separated the two germline ends. The germline gives CDR1 SNHLY, CDR2 FYNNEI. The CDR3 region has the DNA TGTGCCAGCGGCGTCTCCTACGAGCAGTACTTC. Amino acid sequence: CASGVSYEQYF.

The J gene is TRBJ2-7, the V gene TRBV7-2; D is possibly TRBD1 or TRBD2 (5 bases each). The CDR3 consists of 15 residues. V lost 5 bases to trimming and J lost 3 bases, with 17 bases between them. Looked up from germline, CDR1 is SGHTA and CDR2 is FQGNSA. CDR3 sequence (DNA): TGTGCCAGCAGCCTCCGGTCCCCTGGGGGCTACGAGCAGTACTTC. As protein: CASSLRSPGGYEQYF.

The chain links TRBV3-1 to TRBJ2-7; TRBD2 matches 7 bases. Germline lookup yields CDR1 LGHDT and CDR2 YNNKEL (reference sequence). The CDR3 spans 14 residues. J lost 2 bases, V lost 4 bases, and 5 bases had no gene match. CDR3 sequence: CASSLGGFAYEQYF. CDR3 in DNA: TGTGCCAGCAGCCTCGGGGGGTTCGCCTACGAGCAGTACTTC.

This clonotype was detected many times. The chain employs TRBV7-9 and TRBJ1-2, with 9 bases identical to TRBD1. The germline V gene has CDR1 SEHNR and CDR2 FQNEAQ (reference sequence). The V and J ends lost 1 base and 0 bases, in that order; junction bases with no gene match: 15. CDR3 length equals 20 residues. In DNA, the CDR3 is TGTGCCAGCAGCTTAGAAGCGGGACAGGGAAGAGGGGGTACTAACTATGGCTACACCTTC. This sequence encodes CASSLEAGQGRGGTNYGYTF. Full variable domain (outside the CDR3, taken from reference TRBV7-9 and TRBJ1-2): DTGVSQNPRHKITKRGQNVTFRCDPISEHNRLYWYRQTLGQGPEFLTYFQNEAQLEKSRLLSDRFSAERPKGSFSTLEIQRTEQGDSAMYLCASSLEAGQGRGGTNYGYTFGSGTRLTVV.

This clonotype came up many times. The chain carries TRBV11-1 and TRBJ2-1; D perhaps matches TRBD1 (6 bases). V gave up 3 bases and J gave up 6 bases, with 12 bases separating them. There are 14 residues in the CDR3. The germline CDR1 and CDR2 sequences are SGHAT and FQDESV (reference sequence). This CDR3 reads CASSLGTRVNEQFF. CDR3 nucleotides: TGTGCCAGCAGCTTGGGGACACGCGTCAATGAGCAGTTCTTC.

This clonotype was counted at least ten times. V usage is TRBV20-1 and J usage is TRBJ2-1; no definite D call. The length of the CDR3 is 13 residues. Germline V CDR1 and CDR2: DFQATT, SNEGSKA (reference sequence). Trimming pared 6 bases from V and 7 bases from J, leaving 16 bases between. CDR3 DNA: TGCAGTGCCCTTAGAGATGGTATTAATGAGCAGTTCTTC. Its protein is CSALRDGINEQFF.

With respect to this clonotype: Germline is not matched at one junction end, which may reflect a read error. The chain links TRBV4-2 to TRBJ2-5; D gene ambiguous. Germline V gene data show CDR1 as LGHNA and CDR2 as YNFKEQ. This CDR3 contains 14 residues. CDR3 sequence reads: CASSQQGDHETQYF. CDR3 DNA sequence: TGTGCCAGCAGCCAACAAGGAGACCATGAGACCCAGTACTTC.

This clonotype was observed a few times. The chain joins TRBV29-1 to TRBJ2-1, with D possibly being TRBD1 (5 bases). This CDR3 is built from 16 residues. The ends were cut back, 5 bases at V and 2 bases at J, with 19 bases in the middle. In germline, CDR1 is SQVTM, CDR2 ANQGSEA. The CDR3 loop is CSVRGDVRSPYNEQFF. In DNA form, the CDR3 reads TGCAGCGTTAGGGGCGACGTCAGGAGCCCCTACAATGAGCAGTTCTTC.

This clonotype was counted at least ten times. This sequence joins TRBV5-1 and TRBJ2-3; tentatively, D is TRBD2 (6 bases). CDR3 length equals 15 residues. Germline-derived CDR1 and CDR2 are SGHRS and YFSETQ. V gave up 4 bases and J gave up 0 bases, with 12 bases separating them. CDR3 DNA: TGCGCCAGCAGCCTAGCGACTATTAGCACAGATACGCAGTATTTT. Protein: CASSLATISTDTQYF.

In this sample, this clonotype turned up many times. The chain recombines TRBV20-1 with TRBJ1-4; possibly TRBD1 for D (5 bases). This CDR3 region has 10 residues. CDR1 is DFQATT, CDR2 SNEGSKA, per germline (reference sequence). V shed 5 bases and J shed 8 bases, with 6 bases lying between them. CDR3 sequence reads: CSAGGEKLFF. The CDR3 nucleotides are TGCAGTGCTGGGGGGGAAAAACTGTTTTTT.

This chain links TRBV9 with TRBJ1-6, with D hard to call. This CDR3 is 14 amino acids long. Germline CDR1 and CDR2: SGDLS and YYNGEE. V was shortened by 3 bases and J by 18 bases, with 22 bases between the two germline ends. The chain's CDR3 is CASSGDGRTGLHHF. In DNA form, the CDR3 reads TGTGCCAGCAGCGGTGATGGGCGTACTGGACTTCACCACTTT.

Worth noting for this clonotype: A much more abundant neighbour one base away suggests this may be a read error. The V gene is TRBV28, the J gene TRBJ2-3; D is tentatively TRBD1 or TRBD2 (5 bases each). The CDR3 runs 14 residues. Looked up from germline, CDR1 is MDHEN and CDR2 is SYDVKM. The CDR3 here is CASSEGQGTVTQYF. CDR3 nucleotide sequence: TGTGCCAGCAGTGAGGGGCAGGGAACAGTTACGCAGTATTTT. The variable domain in full, with the rest retrieved from reference TRBV28 and TRBJ2-3, is DVKVTQSSRYLVKRTGEKVFLECVQDMDHENMFWYRQDPGLGLRLIYFSYDVKMKEKGDIPEGYSVSREKKERFSLILESASTNQTSMYLCASSEGQGTVTQYFGPGTRLTVL.

This clonotype was seen ten or more times. The chain carries TRBV20-1 and TRBJ1-2; D is ambiguous. Germline V gene data show CDR1 as DFQATT and CDR2 as SNEGSKA (reference sequence). This CDR3 contains 11 residues. With 7 bases removed from V and 2 bases from J, the gap between germline ends came to 8 bases. The CDR3 protein is CSVHRNYGYTF. CDR3 nucleotides: TGCAGTGTGCATAGGAACTATGGCTACACCTTC.

This clonotype was detected ten times or more. The chain recombines TRBV7-9 with TRBJ1-6; the D gene is possibly TRBD1 (6 bases). CDR1 SEHNR and CDR2 FQNEAQ come from the germline V gene (reference sequence). The CDR3 totals 16 residues. Trimming took 1 base from V and 5 from J, leaving 12 bases between them. CDR3 sequence: CASSLDSGAHNSPLHF. The CDR3 DNA reads TGTGCCAGCAGCTTAGATTCAGGGGCCCATAATTCACCCCTCCACTTT.

This clonotype came up many times. The J gene is TRBJ1-5, the V gene TRBV12-3 or TRBV12-4; maybe TRBD1 (5 bases). The CDR3 extends over 13 amino acids. V lost 2 bases and J lost 7, with 9 bases in between. The CDR3 loop is CASSLPGTQPQHF. The CDR3 coding sequence is TGTGCCAGCAGTTTACCAGGGACGCAGCCCCAGCATTTT.

This chain links TRBV7-2 with TRBJ2-5, with 7 positions matching TRBD2. Per germline, CDR1 SGHTA and CDR2 FQGNSA. The junction had 16 bases not matched to a gene; V was cut back by 4 bases and J by 11 bases. The CDR3 runs to 15 residues. The CDR3 nucleotides are TGTGCCAGCAGCTCCTCCTTAGGGCTAGCGGATGAGCAGTACTTC. Its protein is CASSSSLGLADEQYF.

This clonotype was detected many times. J is TRBJ1-2 and V is TRBV12-3 or TRBV12-4, with D tentatively TRBD1 (5 bases). CDR3 length equals 13 residues. Trimming removed 3 bases from V and 6 bases from J, with 11 bases in between. The DNA of the CDR3 is TGTGCCAGCAGTTTGGCCGGGGGAAATGGCTACACCTTC. Protein: CASSLAGGNGYTF.

This clonotype showed up many times. This sequence joins TRBV11-1 and TRBJ2-1; weak D call: TRBD2 (8 bases). The CDR3 runs to 15 residues. V was cut by 1 base and J by 11 bases, with 18 bases left in between. The V gene's germline CDR1 is SGHAT and CDR2 FQDESV (reference sequence). The CDR3 reads CASSLEGAVSGKQFF. The CDR3 bases are TGTGCCAGCAGCTTAGAGGGGGCGGTTAGCGGGAAGCAGTTCTTC. Full variable domain (rest looked up from reference TRBV11-1 and TRBJ2-1): EAEVAQSPRYKITEKSQAVAFWCDPISGHATLYWYRQILGQGPELLVQFQDESVVDDSQLPKDRFSAERLKGVDSTLKIQPAELGDSAMYLCASSLEGAVSGKQFFGPGTRLTVL.

This clonotype appeared many times. The chain recombines TRBV3-1 with TRBJ2-4; the D is unclear. V was cut by 5 bases and J by 0 bases, with 17 bases left in between. The CDR3 extends over 17 amino acids. Germline V CDR1 and CDR2: LGHDT, YNNKEL (reference sequence). The CDR3: CASSDTYEQVAKNIQYF. CDR3 coding DNA: TGTGCCAGCAGCGATACGTATGAGCAGGTAGCCAAAAACATTCAGTACTTC.

The rearrangement links TRBV7-9 to TRBJ2-4, with a tentative D call TRBD2 (6 bases). The ends were cut back, 2 bases at V and 3 bases at J, with 14 bases in the middle. Looked up from germline, CDR1 is SEHNR and CDR2 is FQNEAQ (reference sequence). CDR3 length: 16 residues. Here the CDR3 DNA reads TGTGCCAGCAGCTTATGGTCGGGGGTTGGCAAAAACATTCAGTACTTC. Protein sequence: CASSLWSGVGKNIQYF. The full variable domain, completed using reference TRBV7-9 and TRBJ2-4, is DTGVSQNPRHKITKRGQNVTFRCDPISEHNRLYWYRQTLGQGPEFLTYFQNEAQLEKSRLLSDRFSAERPKGSFSTLEIQRTEQGDSAMYLCASSLWSGVGKNIQYFGAGTRLSVL.

This clonotype was seen a few times. A much larger clone lies a single base off, so this may be a read error. The rearrangement joins TRBV9 to TRBJ2-7; TRBD1 agrees at 7 bases. The CDR3 has 15 residues. The germline CDR1 and CDR2 sequences are SGDLS and YYNGEE. V was pared by 3 bases and J by 7 bases, with 13 bases of the junction left unmatched. CDR3 sequence (DNA): TGTGCCAGCAGCGGCCGGGACAGAACCTACAATGAGCAGTACTTC. Amino acid sequence: CASSGRDRTYNEQYF.

With respect to this clonotype: It may be a read error: a sequence one base away is much more abundant. The chain carries TRBV27 and TRBJ2-1; 15 bases match TRBD2. Losses at the gene ends were 8 bases for V and 6 bases for J; bases not matched to a gene: 5. The CDR3 length is 15 residues. Looked up from germline, CDR1 is MNHEY and CDR2 is SMNVEV (reference sequence). The CDR3 DNA sequence: TGTGCCAGCGCCAGGACTAGCGGGGGGGTCAATGAGCAGTTCTTC. It yields the protein CASARTSGGVNEQFF.

The sample holds many counts of this clonotype. The chain is built from TRBV5-1 and TRBJ2-5; maybe TRBD1 (5 bases). This CDR3 spans 15 amino acids. Germline-derived CDR1 and CDR2 are SGHRS and YFSETQ. Trimming cost V 0 bases and J 1 base, with 10 bases left between them. The chain's CDR3 is CASSLDGQLQETQYF. In nucleotides, the CDR3 is TGCGCCAGCAGCTTGGACGGACAACTCCAAGAGACCCAGTACTTC.

The chain has TRBV7-2 and TRBJ1-5, with D uncertain. Trimming stripped 1 base from V and 4 bases from J, with 11 bases between. Germline V gene sequence: CDR1 SGHTA, CDR2 FQGNSA. This CDR3 has 15 residues. In nucleotides, the CDR3 is TGTGCCAGCAGCTTAGATCCAGGAACGAATCAGCCCCAGCATTTT. It encodes CASSLDPGTNQPQHF.

The table lists this clonotype with many counts. Written as DNA, the CDR3 is TGCGCCAGCAGCTTGGGTGGCTTAGATACGCAGTATTTT. Encoded protein: CASSLGGLDTQYF. The chain has TRBV5-1 and TRBJ2-3; D unclear. The V end lost 0 bases, the J end lost 5 bases, and 7 bases lay between the germline ends. Germline CDR1 SGHRS, CDR2 YFSETQ. The CDR3 is 13 amino acids. The complete variable domain, with remaining parts taken from reference TRBV5-1 and TRBJ2-3, reads KAGVTQTPRYLIKTRGQQVTLSCSPISGHRSVSWYQQTPGQGLQFLFEYFSETQRNKGNFPGRFSGRQFSNSRSEMNVSTLELGDSALYLCASSLGGLDTQYFGPGTRLTVL.